This T cell receptor beta chain was sequenced during a study of T cell repertoires in cytomegalovirus infection. Study-wide context: Well-studied HLA-B-restricted CMV epitopes were used in the study alongside recently identified HLA-C-restricted ones. Based on public TCR beta signatures, there were indications of CMV infection and of a matching HLA type.

From the reads, TCRdb called clonotypes with MiXCR, one entry per CDR3 protein. The sample lists roughly 990,000 distinct CDR3 sequences, around 29% occurring once. Germline V lookup: CDR1 MGHRA, CDR2 YSYEKL. The CDR3 has 17 residues. A word on this clonotype: Its antigen is not known. The germline gene is not matched at one end of the junction; a read error may be the cause.

The sequence was collected from a human donor in good health (CMV status not recorded). Some clones in this sample may be carry-over from other donors' samples. The sequenced sample was cultured CD8+ T cells from PBMCs, obtained from culture after CMV antigen stimulation. The chain recombines TRBV4-1 with TRBJ2-1; TRBD1 or TRBD2 may be the D gene (6 bases each). CDR3 nucleotides: TGCGCCAGCAGCCAAGGAATCCCCCCGGGGGCGGTCAATGAGCAGTTGTTC. Its protein is CASSQGIPPGAVNEQLF.